This TCR beta chain was captured by sequencing in a study of T cell responses to AZD1222 COVID-19 vaccine. The overall study: Pooling covered second doses at about 4 or about 12 weeks. Study outcomes and limitations: The breadth and depth of Spike-specific TCRs increased once two AZD1222 doses had been given.

CDR3 length: 15 amino acids. The germline V and J ends were trimmed by 2 bases and 3 bases, with 11 bases remaining between them. CDR1 is MNHEY, CDR2 SVGAGI, per germline. This clone has more than one count but fewer than ten. Its antigen remains unknown. Only in-frame clones appear in the TCRdb table, and some are missing; sequencing was by immunoSEQ multiplex PCR. The profile covers 120,000 or so clones, with 80% to 90% appearing a single time and roughly 5.4% taken by the ten largest. This specimen consisted of peripheral blood, obtained on day 0 of AZD1222 vaccination. The chain carries TRBV6-5 and TRBJ1-3; D perhaps matches TRBD1 (6 bases). This receptor was taken from an adult in good health. The CDR3 DNA follows: TGTGCCAGCAGTTACGGGGGGGGCATTGGAAACACCATATATTTT. It yields the protein CASSYGGGIGNTIYF.